Detailed here is one T cell receptor beta chain. This sample was included in a study of shared clonotypes between healthy human individuals. The germline gives CDR1 SGHRS, CDR2 YFSETQ. The CDR3 is made up of 15 amino acids. The V and J ends lost 3 bases and 2 bases, in that order; junction bases with no gene match: 4. Produced via immunoSEQ multiplex PCR; TCRdb's table is partial and in-frame only. This sample has 800,000 or so clones; 96% occur once, and the top ten carry under 0.25%. Naive CD8 cells lacked CD45RO, underwent positive selection for CCR7 and left out terminally differentiated effector memory CD45RA+ cells.

The sequenced sample was naive CD8+ T cells sorted from blood. The clonotype was recovered from a man aged 25-45 years in good health. The chain uses TRBV5-1 and TRBJ2-7; 11 nucleotides align to TRBD1. The CDR3 nucleotides read TGCGCCAGCAGCTCCCCGGGACAGGGGGCCTACGAGCAGTACTTC. This translates into CASSSPGQGAYEQYF.